The clone carrying this T cell receptor beta chain was found many times. TCRdb reanalysed the multiplex PCR reads using MiXCR and keeps one entry per CDR3 protein. The sample holds fewer than 300,000 distinct CDR3 sequences, about 30% seen once. This sample is part of a study of breast tumors, draining lymph nodes, adjacent tissues. The lymph nodes were axillary draining lymph nodes from breast cancer patients. The specimen sequenced was axillary lymph node tissue. The origin of this receptor is a female donor with breast cancer. Some clones in this sample may be carry-over from other donors' samples.

The CDR3 reads CASSIPYSQETQYF. The CDR3 DNA is TGTGCCAGTAGTATCCCCTACAGCCAAGAGACCCAGTACTTC. The chain employs TRBV19 and TRBJ2-5; D not certain. V shed 3 bases and J shed 1 base, with 9 bases lying between them. The CDR3 is made up of 14 amino acids. CDR1 and CDR2 (germline): LNHDA, SQIVND (reference sequence).